This TCR beta chain was sequenced during a study of OX40 agonist ivuxolimab in advanced cancers. This clone was recorded a few times. Trimming left V 0 bases short and J 7 bases short, with 11 bases between. Germline assignment: CDR1 SGHDT and CDR2 YYEEEE. The CDR3 extends over 14 amino acids. This table comes from immunoSEQ multiplex PCR, and its TCRdb copy is limited to in-frame clones, with some not included. There are some 74,000 clones in the sample; 86% occur only once, and around 7% lies in the top ten. The source is an adult with an advanced solid tumor such as melanoma, head and neck, liver or kidney cancer. The chain joins TRBV5-6 to TRBJ2-4; D is possibly TRBD2 (5 bases). The sample here was CD4+ or CD8+ T cells sorted from blood, taken in a trial of the OX40 agonist ivuxolimab. CDR3 residues: CASSLGMRENIQYF. CDR3 nucleotide sequence: TGTGCCAGCAGCTTGGGAATGAGGGAGAACATTCAGTACTTC.